This T cell receptor (beta chain) was obtained from a study of blood T cell repertoires in COVID-19. Whole-study context: There were acute and convalescent COVID-19 samples, and they came from the United States, Italy and Spain. In each case, the material was cDNA or gDNA derived from T cells, B-cell-depleted T cells, or PBMCs.

The authors' processing: Amplification from reference gene primers served as the basis for estimated nucleated cell counts. Some clones are missing from TCRdb's copy, which holds only in-frame ones; the method was immunoSEQ multiplex PCR. The DNA gave D and trimming, while V, J and clone size come from that table. The data contain some 150,000 clones, around 81% of them singletons. The CDR3 totals 16 residues. In germline, CDR1 is LGHNA, CDR2 YNFKEQ. Trimming at V came to 4 bases and at J to 1 base, leaving 8 bases not matched to a gene. The rearrangement links TRBV4-2 to TRBJ1-2; 8 nucleotides align to TRBD1. The sample was peripheral blood. The source of this sequence is a woman aged 40 to 50 with active or convalescent COVID-19. The CDR3 DNA reads TGTGCCAGCAGCCTCACACGGACAGGGAGTAACTATGGCTACACCTTC. This codes for CASSLTRTGSNYGYTF.